The present TCR beta chain was sequenced within a study of early T cells in non-severe SARS-CoV-2 infection. In the study overall: Whole-blood bulk RNA, unsorted, was sequenced, and chains were unpaired.

There are many counts of this clonotype. Its antigen is undetermined. Whole-study results and caveats: VDJdb matching skewed toward anti-spike CD8 responses, missing private and CD4 specificities.

In the library, individual cDNA molecules carried attached unique molecular identifiers. One entry per CDR3 protein results from TCRdb running MiXCR on the 5' RACE reads. The repertoire has 68,000 or so distinct CDR3 sequences, about an eighth of them found once; the top ten carry about 4.3%. The CDR3 is made up of 17 amino acids. J gave up 6 bases and V 1 base, and 12 bases lay outside the gene matches. Germline V gives CDR1 SGHAT, CDR2 FQNNGV. Sequenced sample: whole blood. V is TRBV11-2 and J is TRBJ2-3, with 8 bases fitting TRBD2. The sequence was collected from an adult who was a healthcare worker with PCR-confirmed SARS-CoV-2 infection or an uninfected control (not recorded which). CDR3 DNA sequence: TGTGCCAGCAGCTTAGGGGCCCTAGCGGGTGGAGGGGATACGCAGTATTTT. Its translation is CASSLGALAGGGDTQYF. The full variable domain, with the rest looked up from reference TRBV11-2 and TRBJ2-3, is EAGVAQSPRYKIIEKRQSVAFWCNPISGHATLYWYQQILGQGPKLLIQFQNNGVVDDSQLPKDRFSAERLKGVDSTLKIQPAKLEDSAVYLCASSLGALAGGGDTQYFGPGTRLTVL.